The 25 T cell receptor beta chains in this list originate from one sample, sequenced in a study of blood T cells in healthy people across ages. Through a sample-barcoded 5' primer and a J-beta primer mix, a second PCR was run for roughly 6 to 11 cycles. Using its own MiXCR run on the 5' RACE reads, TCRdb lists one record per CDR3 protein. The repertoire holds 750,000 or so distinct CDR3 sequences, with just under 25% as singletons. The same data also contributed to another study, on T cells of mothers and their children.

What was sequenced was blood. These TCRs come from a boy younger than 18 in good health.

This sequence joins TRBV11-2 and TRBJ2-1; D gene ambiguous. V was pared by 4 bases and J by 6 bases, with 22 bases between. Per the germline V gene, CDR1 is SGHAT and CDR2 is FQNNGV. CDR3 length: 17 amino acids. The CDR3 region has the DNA TGTGCCAGCAGCTCCCCCAATTACGCAGCGTCGGGCAATGAGCAGTTCTTC. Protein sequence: CASSSPNYAASGNEQFF.

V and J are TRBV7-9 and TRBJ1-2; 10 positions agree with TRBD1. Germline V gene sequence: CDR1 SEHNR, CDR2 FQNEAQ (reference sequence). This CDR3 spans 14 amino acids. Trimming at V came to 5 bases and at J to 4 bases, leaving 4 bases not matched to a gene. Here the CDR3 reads CASSTDRGPYGYTF. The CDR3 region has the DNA TGTGCCAGCAGCACCGACAGGGGGCCCTATGGCTACACCTTC.

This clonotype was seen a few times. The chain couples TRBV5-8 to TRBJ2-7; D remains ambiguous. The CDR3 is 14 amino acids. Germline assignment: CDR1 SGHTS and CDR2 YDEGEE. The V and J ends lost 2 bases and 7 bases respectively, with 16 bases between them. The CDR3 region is CASSFWARITEQYF. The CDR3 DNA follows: TGTGCCAGCAGCTTCTGGGCAAGAATTACTGAGCAGTACTTC.

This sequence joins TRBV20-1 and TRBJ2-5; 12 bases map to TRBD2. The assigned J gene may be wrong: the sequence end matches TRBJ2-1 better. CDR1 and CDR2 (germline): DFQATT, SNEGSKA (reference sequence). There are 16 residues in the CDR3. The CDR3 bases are TGCAGTGCTAGAGTGTGGACTAGCGGGGTGCGGAATGAGCAGTTCTTC. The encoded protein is CSARVWTSGVRNEQFF.

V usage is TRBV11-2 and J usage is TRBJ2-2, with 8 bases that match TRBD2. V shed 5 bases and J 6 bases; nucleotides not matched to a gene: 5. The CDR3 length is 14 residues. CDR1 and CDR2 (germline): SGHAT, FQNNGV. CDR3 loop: CASSPLLAAGELFF. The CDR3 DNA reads TGTGCCAGCAGCCCCCTACTAGCGGCCGGGGAGCTGTTTTTT.

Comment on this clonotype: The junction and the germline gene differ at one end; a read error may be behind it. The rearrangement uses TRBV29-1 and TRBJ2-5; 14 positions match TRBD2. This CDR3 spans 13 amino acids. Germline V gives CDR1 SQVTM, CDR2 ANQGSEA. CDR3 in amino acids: CGVGLAGGETQYF. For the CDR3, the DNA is TGCGGCGTCGGACTAGCGGGAGGAGAGACCCAGTACTTC.

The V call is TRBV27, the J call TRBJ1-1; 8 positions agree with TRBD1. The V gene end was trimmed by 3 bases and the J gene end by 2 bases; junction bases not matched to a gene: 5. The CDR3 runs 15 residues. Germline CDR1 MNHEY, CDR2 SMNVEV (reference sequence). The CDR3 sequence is CASSFSDRGNTEAFF. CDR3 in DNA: TGTGCCAGCAGTTTCTCAGACAGGGGAAACACTGAAGCTTTCTTT.

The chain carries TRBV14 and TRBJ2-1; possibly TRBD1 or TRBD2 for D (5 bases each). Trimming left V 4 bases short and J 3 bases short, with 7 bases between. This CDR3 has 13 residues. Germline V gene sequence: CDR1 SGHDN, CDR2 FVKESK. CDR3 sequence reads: CASSRDGYNEQFF. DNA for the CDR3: TGTGCCAGCAGCCGGGACGGCTACAATGAGCAGTTCTTC.

In DNA, the CDR3 is TGTGCCAGCAGCTTTCTCGGAGGAGATACGCAGTATTTT. This sequence encodes CASSFLGGDTQYF. The chain joins TRBV7-3 to TRBJ2-3; tentative D call: TRBD2 (5 bases). Germline CDR1 SGHTA, CDR2 FQGTGA. The CDR3 totals 13 residues. Deletions cut 3 bases from V and 5 bases from J, with 9 bases between.

The CDR3, as DNA: TGTGCCAGCAGCTTAGGGCCCGCACCGGGCTATGGCTACACCTTC. Residues: CASSLGPAPGYGYTF. V usage is TRBV11-2 and J usage is TRBJ1-2; D is uncertain. The germline CDR1 and CDR2 sequences are SGHAT and FQNNGV. V gave up 1 base and J gave up 4 bases, with 13 bases separating them. CDR3 length: 15 residues.

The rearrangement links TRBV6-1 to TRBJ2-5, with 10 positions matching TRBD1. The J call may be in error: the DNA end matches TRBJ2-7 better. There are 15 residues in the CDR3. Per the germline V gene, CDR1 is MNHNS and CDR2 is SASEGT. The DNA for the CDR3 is TGTGCCAGCAGTGAAGCGACAGGGGGCTTCTACGAGCAGTACTTC. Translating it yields CASSEATGGFYEQYF.

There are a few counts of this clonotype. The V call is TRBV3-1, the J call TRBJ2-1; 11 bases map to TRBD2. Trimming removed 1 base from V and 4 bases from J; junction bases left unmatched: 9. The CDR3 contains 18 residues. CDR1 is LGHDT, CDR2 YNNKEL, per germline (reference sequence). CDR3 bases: TGTGCCAGCAGCCAAGGCCCCATTCTAGCGGGGGGATACAATGAGCAGTTCTTC. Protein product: CASSQGPILAGGYNEQFF.

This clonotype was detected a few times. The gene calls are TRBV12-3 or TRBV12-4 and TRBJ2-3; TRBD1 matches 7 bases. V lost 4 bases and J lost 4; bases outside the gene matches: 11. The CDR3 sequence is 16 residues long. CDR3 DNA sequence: TGTGCCAGCAGTTCTCGGAACAGGGGCCCAGCAGATACGCAGTATTTT. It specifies CASSSRNRGPADTQYF.

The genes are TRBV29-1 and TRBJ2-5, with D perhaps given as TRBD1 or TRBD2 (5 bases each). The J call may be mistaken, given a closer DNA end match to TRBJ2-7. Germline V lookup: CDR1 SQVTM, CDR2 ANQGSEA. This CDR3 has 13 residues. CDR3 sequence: CSVTGRLTHEQYF. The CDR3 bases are TGCAGCGTTACGGGGCGTTTAACCCACGAGCAGTACTTC.

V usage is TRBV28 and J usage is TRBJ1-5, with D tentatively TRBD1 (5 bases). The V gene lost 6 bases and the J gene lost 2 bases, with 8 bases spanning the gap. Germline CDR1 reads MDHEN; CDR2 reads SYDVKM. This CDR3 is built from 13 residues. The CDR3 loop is CASSRERNQPQHF. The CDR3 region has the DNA TGTGCCAGCAGCAGGGAACGCAATCAGCCCCAGCATTTT.

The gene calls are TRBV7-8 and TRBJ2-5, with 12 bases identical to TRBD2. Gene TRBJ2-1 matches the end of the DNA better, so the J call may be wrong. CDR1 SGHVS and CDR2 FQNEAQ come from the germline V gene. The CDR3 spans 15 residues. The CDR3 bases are TGTGCCAGCGGCCGACTAGCGGGGGACGGGGATGAGCAGTTCTTC. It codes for CASGRLAGDGDEQFF.

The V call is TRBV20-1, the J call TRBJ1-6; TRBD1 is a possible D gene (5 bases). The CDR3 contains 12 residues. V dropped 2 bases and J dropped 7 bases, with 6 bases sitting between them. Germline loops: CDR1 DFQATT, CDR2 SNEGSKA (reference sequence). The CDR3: CSARYRNSPLHF. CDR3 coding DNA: TGCAGTGCTAGATACAGGAATTCACCCCTCCACTTT.

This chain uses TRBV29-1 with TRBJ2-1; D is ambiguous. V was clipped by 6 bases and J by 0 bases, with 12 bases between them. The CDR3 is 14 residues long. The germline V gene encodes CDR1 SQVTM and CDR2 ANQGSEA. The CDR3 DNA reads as TGCAGCGTCAGGACGGAGAGCTCCTACAATGAGCAGTTCTTC. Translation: CSVRTESSYNEQFF.

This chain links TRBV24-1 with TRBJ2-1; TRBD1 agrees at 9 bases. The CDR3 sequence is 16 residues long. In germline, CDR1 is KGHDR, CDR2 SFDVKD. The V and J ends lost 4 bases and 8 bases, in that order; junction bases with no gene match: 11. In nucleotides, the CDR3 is TGTGCCACCAGTGAGCCCGGACAGGGGCTGGGGGATGAGCAGTTCTTC. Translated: CATSEPGQGLGDEQFF.

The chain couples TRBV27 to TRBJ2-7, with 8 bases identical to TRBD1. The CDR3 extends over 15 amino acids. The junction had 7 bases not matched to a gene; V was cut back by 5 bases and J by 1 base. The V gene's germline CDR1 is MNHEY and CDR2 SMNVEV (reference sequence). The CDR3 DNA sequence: TGTGCCAGCAGTCCGGACCGGGACAGGTCCTACGAGCAGTACTTC. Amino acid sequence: CASSPDRDRSYEQYF.

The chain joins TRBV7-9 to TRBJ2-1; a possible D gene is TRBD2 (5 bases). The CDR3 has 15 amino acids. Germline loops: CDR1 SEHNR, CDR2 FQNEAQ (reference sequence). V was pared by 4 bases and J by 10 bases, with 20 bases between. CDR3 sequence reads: CASSSLGSEGWEQFF. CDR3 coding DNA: TGTGCCAGCAGCTCCCTGGGTTCCGAGGGATGGGAGCAGTTCTTC. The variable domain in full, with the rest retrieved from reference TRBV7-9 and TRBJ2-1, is DTGVSQNPRHKITKRGQNVTFRCDPISEHNRLYWYRQTLGQGPEFLTYFQNEAQLEKSRLLSDRFSAERPKGSFSTLEIQRTEQGDSAMYLCASSSLGSEGWEQFFGPGTRLTVL.

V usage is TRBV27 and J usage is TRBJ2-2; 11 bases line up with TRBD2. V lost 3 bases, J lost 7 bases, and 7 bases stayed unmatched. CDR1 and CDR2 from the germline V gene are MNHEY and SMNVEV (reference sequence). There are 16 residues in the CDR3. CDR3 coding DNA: TGTGCCAGCAGTTTGGATAGCGGGGGGGCAGGCGGGGAGCTGTTTTTT. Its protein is CASSLDSGGAGGELFF.

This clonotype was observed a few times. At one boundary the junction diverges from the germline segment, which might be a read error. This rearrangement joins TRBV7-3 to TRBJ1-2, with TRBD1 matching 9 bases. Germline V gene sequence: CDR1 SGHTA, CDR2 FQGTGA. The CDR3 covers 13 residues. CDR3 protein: CASSLGQGNSYTF. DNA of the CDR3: TGCGCCAGCAGCCTGGGACAGGGAAACAGCTACACCTTC. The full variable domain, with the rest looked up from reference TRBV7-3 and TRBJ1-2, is GAGVSQTPSNKVTEKGKYVELRCDPISGHTALYWYRQSLGQGPEFLIYFQGTGAADDSGLPNDRFFAVRPEGSVSTLKIQRTERGDSAVYLCASSLGQGNSYTFGSGTRLTVV.

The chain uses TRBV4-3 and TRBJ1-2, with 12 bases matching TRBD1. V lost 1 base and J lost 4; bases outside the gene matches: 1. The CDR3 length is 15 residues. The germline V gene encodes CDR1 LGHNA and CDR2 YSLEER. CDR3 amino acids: CASSQAGQGAYGYTF. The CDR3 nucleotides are TGCGCCAGCAGCCAAGCGGGACAGGGGGCCTATGGCTACACCTTC.

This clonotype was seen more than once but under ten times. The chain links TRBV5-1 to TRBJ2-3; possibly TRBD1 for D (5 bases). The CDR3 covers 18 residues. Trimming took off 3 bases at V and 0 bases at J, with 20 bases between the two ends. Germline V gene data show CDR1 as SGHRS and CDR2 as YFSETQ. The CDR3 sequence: CASSYSRVLLGSTDTQYF. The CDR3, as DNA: TGCGCCAGCAGCTACTCCAGGGTTCTGCTGGGTAGCACAGATACGCAGTATTTT.